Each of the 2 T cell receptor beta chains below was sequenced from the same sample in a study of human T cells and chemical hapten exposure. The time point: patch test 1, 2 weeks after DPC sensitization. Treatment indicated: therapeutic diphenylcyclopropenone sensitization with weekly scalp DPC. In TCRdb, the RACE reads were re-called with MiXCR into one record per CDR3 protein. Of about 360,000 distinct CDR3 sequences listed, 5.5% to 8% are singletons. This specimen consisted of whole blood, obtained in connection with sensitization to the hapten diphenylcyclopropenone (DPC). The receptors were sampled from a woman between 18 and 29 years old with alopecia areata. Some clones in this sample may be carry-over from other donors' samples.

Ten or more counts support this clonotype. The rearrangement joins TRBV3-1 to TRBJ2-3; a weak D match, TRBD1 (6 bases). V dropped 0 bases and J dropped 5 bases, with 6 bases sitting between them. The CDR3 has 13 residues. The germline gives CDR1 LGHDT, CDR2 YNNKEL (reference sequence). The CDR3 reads CASSQDRGDTQYF. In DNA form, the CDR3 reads TGTGCCAGCAGCCAAGACAGGGGAGATACGCAGTATTTT.

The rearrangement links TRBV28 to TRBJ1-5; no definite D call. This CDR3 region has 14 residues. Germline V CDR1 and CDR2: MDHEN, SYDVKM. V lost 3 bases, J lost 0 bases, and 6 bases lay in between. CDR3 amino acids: CASSFIHSNQPQHF. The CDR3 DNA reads TGTGCCAGCAGTTTTATTCATAGCAATCAGCCCCAGCATTTT.